This record covers a single T cell receptor (beta chain). The sample is drawn from a study of T cell responses to AZD1222 COVID-19 vaccine. The assay was immunoSEQ multiplex PCR, and TCRdb's table has in-frame clones only and misses some. This sample has 140,000 to 150,000 clones; more than 75% occur once, and the top ten carry roughly 4%. This clonotype was sampled from an adult in good health. The source material was peripheral blood, sampled on day 0 of MenACWY control vaccination.

The CDR3 DNA reads TGCAGCGCCTATGGCTACACCTTC. As protein: CSAYGYTF. The chain recombines TRBV29-1 with TRBJ1-2; D is uncertain. Germline V gives CDR1 SQVTM, CDR2 ANQGSEA. The CDR3 spans 8 residues. V lost 7 bases and J lost 4, with 1 base in between.